What follows are 25 T cell receptor beta chains derived from one specimen sequenced in a study of T cell repertoires in cytomegalovirus infection. TCRdb reprocessed the reads with MiXCR, giving one entry per CDR3 protein. The table lists hundreds of thousands of distinct CDR3 sequences, 31% of them singletons. Antigens of these TCRs are unknown. The sequences come from cultured CD8+ T cells from PBMCs, collected from culture after CMV antigen stimulation. The receptors derive from a human donor in good health (CMV status not recorded). Some clones in this sample may be carry-over from other donors' samples.

This clonotype was observed at least ten times. The chain links TRBV12-3 or TRBV12-4 to TRBJ2-1; 8 bases fit TRBD2. V trimming: 5 bases; J trimming: 0 bases; junction bases outside the gene matches: 15. This CDR3 region has 19 residues. CDR3 protein: CASSPGEAGALSSYNEQFF. CDR3 coding DNA: TGTGCCAGCAGTCCCGGGGAAGCGGGGGCCCTAAGCTCCTACAATGAGCAGTTCTTC.

The chain links TRBV27 to TRBJ2-6, with D hard to call. The CDR3 has 15 residues. The germline V gene has CDR1 MNHEY and CDR2 SMNVEV (reference sequence). V lost 1 base and J lost 2, with 6 bases in between. Here the CDR3 reads CASSLWVPGANVLTF. The CDR3 bases are TGTGCCAGCAGTTTATGGGTACCTGGGGCCAACGTCCTGACTTTC.

This clonotype was picked up a small number of times. The rearrangement links TRBV12-3 or TRBV12-4 to TRBJ2-5, with D possibly being TRBD1 or TRBD2 (5 bases each). V lost 7 bases, J lost 4 bases, and 19 bases lay in between. CDR3 size: 15 residues. The CDR3 DNA reads TGTGCCAGCACTCGGGACCCCAGGAGCGGAGAGACCCAGTACTTC. Amino acids: CASTRDPRSGETQYF.

The chain recombines TRBV6-5 with TRBJ2-7; 7 nucleotides match TRBD2. The CDR3 consists of 16 residues. The V gene end was trimmed by 4 bases and the J gene end by 0 bases; junction bases not matched to a gene: 9. The germline gives CDR1 MNHEY, CDR2 SVGAGI. The CDR3 is CASSSLRRGSSYEQYF. The CDR3 bases are TGTGCCAGCAGTTCTCTCCGCCGCGGGAGCTCCTACGAGCAGTACTTC.

Concerning this clonotype: One end of the junction does not line up with germline, which may come from a read error. This chain connects TRBV5-3 to TRBJ1-1; D is perhaps TRBD1 (5 bases). TRBV5-3 is sorted into the ORF group, with uncertain function. The CDR3 totals 16 residues. The CDR3: CASSFPQGGGDPEAFF. The DNA for the CDR3 is TGTGCCAGCAGCTTCCCCCAGGGAGGTGGGGACCCTGAAGCTTTCTTT.

Details on this clonotype: One end of the junction fails to match germline, which may point to a read error. The gene calls are TRBV25-1 and TRBJ2-7; 7 bases align to TRBD2. From germline, CDR1 is MGHDK and CDR2 SYGVNS. The CDR3 runs to 15 residues. As DNA, the CDR3 is TGTGCCAGCAGGGGGGGGAATTACCCCTCCTACGATCAGTACTTC. Its protein product is CASRGGNYPSYDQYF.

This clonotype came up a few times. The chain links TRBV9 to TRBJ2-3; D perhaps matches TRBD1 (6 bases). The germline CDR1 and CDR2 sequences are SGDLS and YYNGEE. Trimming took off 2 bases at V and 2 bases at J, with 15 bases between the two ends. The CDR3 is made up of 16 amino acids. The CDR3 bases are TGTGCCAGCAGCGTGAAGACAGGACTTACCACAGATACGCAGTATTTT. Protein product: CASSVKTGLTTDTQYF.

The gene calls are TRBV5-1 and TRBJ2-5; a possible D gene is TRBD1 (6 bases). The CDR3 is 16 amino acids. Looked up from germline, CDR1 is SGHRS and CDR2 is YFSETQ. V gave up 5 bases and J gave up 1 base, with 18 bases separating them. CDR3 sequence (DNA): TGCGCCAGCAGAACGCACAGGGAAATTGTCCAAGAGACCCAGTACTTC. Protein sequence: CASRTHREIVQETQYF.

V usage is TRBV7-3 and J usage is TRBJ2-1, with 7 nucleotides matching TRBD2. Per germline, CDR1 SGHTA and CDR2 FQGTGA. The CDR3 totals 16 residues. V dropped 5 bases and J dropped 0; count of bases not matched to a gene: 7. The CDR3 sequence is CASSRGLLSSYNEQFF. The CDR3, as DNA: TGTGCCAGCAGCAGGGGACTACTAAGCTCCTACAATGAGCAGTTCTTC. Using reference TRBV7-3 and TRBJ2-1 for the parts outside the CDR3, the full variable domain is GAGVSQTPSNKVTEKGKYVELRCDPISGHTALYWYRQSLGQGPEFLIYFQGTGAADDSGLPNDRFFAVRPEGSVSTLKIQRTERGDSAVYLCASSRGLLSSYNEQFFGPGTRLTVL.

This clonotype was counted ten times or more. J is TRBJ2-1 and V is TRBV7-9, with a tentative D call TRBD2 (7 bases). This CDR3 is built from 20 residues. Per germline, CDR1 SEHNR and CDR2 FQNEAQ (reference sequence). V lost 4 bases and J 0 bases, leaving 25 bases between the germline ends. The CDR3 DNA is TGTGCCAGCAGCTCCCCCTTATTAGGGACTACAGGGAGCTCCTACAATGAGCAGTTCTTC. This codes for CASSSPLLGTTGSSYNEQFF.

The CDR3 reads CASSLMGANTGELFF. In DNA, the CDR3 is TGTGCCAGCAGCTTAATGGGGGCCAACACCGGGGAGCTGTTTTTT. V and J are TRBV7-3 and TRBJ2-2; the D gene is possibly TRBD1 (6 bases). The CDR3 contains 15 residues. V shed 1 base and J shed 2 bases, with 8 bases lying between them. The germline CDR1 and CDR2 sequences are SGHTA and FQGTGA.

The chain uses TRBV6-6 and TRBJ1-6; TRBD1 aligns across 7 bases. The germline V gene encodes CDR1 MNHNY and CDR2 SVGAGI (reference sequence). V shed 4 bases, J shed 2 bases, and the junction held 5 bases outside the gene matches. The CDR3 covers 16 residues. The CDR3 bases are TGTGCCAGCAGTTCATCGCAGGGGGCCTATAATTCACCCCTCCACTTT. This gives the protein CASSSSQGAYNSPLHF.

In its sample, this clonotype was seen a few times. This chain joins TRBV27 and TRBJ2-7; D may be TRBD2 (5 bases). The germline gives CDR1 MNHEY, CDR2 SMNVEV (reference sequence). Trimming shortened V by 2 bases and J by 4 bases, and 12 bases separated the two germline ends. This CDR3 comprises 14 residues. The CDR3 region has the DNA TGTGCCAGCAGTTTAGGAGGTTGGGGTTACGAGCAGTACTTC. Translated: CASSLGGWGYEQYF.

As to this clonotype: One junction end does not reproduce the germline sequence, and a read error may be involved. The chain has TRBV12-3 or TRBV12-4 and TRBJ2-1; possibly TRBD2 for D (5 bases). The CDR3 loop spans 12 amino acids. CDR3 residues: CVSSLEGNEQFF. The CDR3 DNA reads as TGTGTCAGCAGTTTAGAGGGAAATGAGCAGTTCTTC.

This clonotype was counted at least ten times. J is TRBJ2-7 and V is TRBV6-2 or TRBV6-3; TRBD2 is a possible D gene (6 bases). V was clipped by 2 bases and J by 0 bases, with 8 bases between them. This CDR3 is 14 amino acids long. Per the germline V gene, CDR1 is MNHEY and CDR2 is SVGEGT. The CDR3 region is CASSYAGSSYEQYV. The DNA of the CDR3 is TGTGCCAGCAGTTACGCGGGGAGCTCCTACGAGCAGTACGTC.

The rearrangement uses TRBV15 and TRBJ2-3; 8 positions agree with TRBD2. This CDR3 spans 16 amino acids. The V gene end was trimmed by 2 bases and the J gene end by 7 bases; junction bases not matched to a gene: 11. CDR1 and CDR2 (germline): LNHNV, YYDKDF (reference sequence). In DNA form, the CDR3 reads TGTGCCACCAGCAGATCGGGAGGGGCTAGAGCCTATACGCAGTATTTT. Protein product: CATSRSGGARAYTQYF.

This chain uses TRBV19 with TRBJ2-1, with a weak D call TRBD2 (6 bases). Trimming pared 5 bases from V and 3 bases from J, leaving 14 bases between. The CDR3 has 15 residues. Germline CDR1 and CDR2: LNHDA and SQIVND (reference sequence). For the CDR3, the DNA is TGTGCCAGTAGTGCTACCGGGACTTTCTACAATGAGCAGTTCTTC. It yields the protein CASSATGTFYNEQFF.

This clonotype was counted between two and nine times. The chain links TRBV6-6 to TRBJ2-7, with 7 bases fitting TRBD1. The CDR3 runs to 17 residues. Trimming took 2 bases from V and 6 from J; bases not matched to a gene: 16. The germline V gene encodes CDR1 MNHNY and CDR2 SVGAGI (reference sequence). CDR3 nucleotide sequence: TGTGCCAGCAGTTACCCCATACAGGGGTTAGGAACGGGCGAGCAGTACTTC. Translated, it gives CASSYPIQGLGTGEQYF.

The genes are TRBV11-3 and TRBJ2-2; 7 nucleotides agree with TRBD2. From germline, CDR1 is SGHNT and CDR2 YENEEA. The length of the CDR3 is 16 residues. V was clipped by 2 bases and J by 4 bases; unmatched bases: 7. CDR3 loop: CASSLSYGEGTGELFF. In DNA, the CDR3 is TGTGCCAGCAGCTTAAGTTACGGGGAGGGCACCGGGGAGCTGTTTTTT. The whole variable domain, filled in from reference TRBV11-3 and TRBJ2-2, reads EAGVVQSPRYKIIEKKQPVAFWCNPISGHNTLYWYLQNLGQGPELLIRYENEEAVDDSQLPKDRFSAERLKGVDSTLKIQPAELGDSAVYLCASSLSYGEGTGELFFGEGSRLTVL.

J is TRBJ2-1 and V is TRBV6-1; D is possibly TRBD2 (6 bases). This CDR3 contains 15 residues. Between the trimmed V and J ends, which lost 3 bases and 4 bases, there was a span of 13 bases. The V gene's germline CDR1 is MNHNS and CDR2 SASEGT. The CDR3 reads CASSDPASEYNEQFF. The DNA for the CDR3 is TGTGCCAGCAGTGATCCGGCTAGCGAGTACAATGAGCAGTTCTTC.

This clonotype occurred a few times. The chain has TRBV27 and TRBJ2-5; tentatively, D is TRBD1 or TRBD2 (5 bases each). In germline, CDR1 is MNHEY, CDR2 SMNVEV (reference sequence). The CDR3 is 13 residues long. The V and J ends lost 2 bases and 6 bases respectively, with 10 bases between them. The CDR3 sequence is CASSLGGGKTQYF. CDR3 DNA: TGTGCCAGCAGTTTAGGGGGTGGGAAGACCCAGTACTTC.

As regards this clonotype: Mismatch with germline at one junction end may stem from a read error. This chain links TRBV7-6 with TRBJ2-3; possible D gene TRBD2, 6 bases. CDR1 and CDR2 from the germline V gene are SGHVS and FNYEAQ. CDR3 size: 15 residues. This CDR3 reads CSSSLVLANTDTQYF. The CDR3 coding sequence is TGTTCCAGCAGCCTGGTACTAGCTAACACAGATACGCAGTATTTT. The complete variable domain, with remaining parts taken from reference TRBV7-6 and TRBJ2-3, reads GAGVSQSPRYKVTKRGQDVALRCDPISGHVSLYWYRQALGQGPEFLTYFNYEAQQDKSGLPNDRFSAERPEGSISTLTIQRTEQRDSAMYRCSSSLVLANTDTQYFGPGTRLTVL.

This clonotype occurred a few times. This chain connects TRBV7-8 to TRBJ2-7; perhaps TRBD2 as D (7 bases). The CDR3 length is 16 residues. The V gene lost 4 bases and the J gene lost 5 bases, with 21 bases spanning the gap. In germline, CDR1 is SGHVS, CDR2 FQNEAQ. The CDR3 coding sequence is TGTGCCAGCAGCTCCCCACGCGGGGGCCTTATTAACGAGCAGTACTTC. This codes for CASSSPRGGLINEQYF.

The chain couples TRBV13 to TRBJ2-1; D ambiguous. Looked up from germline, CDR1 is PRHDT and CDR2 is FYEKMQ (reference sequence). The CDR3 totals 14 residues. V lost 10 bases, J lost 6 bases, and 19 bases lay in between. Here the CDR3 DNA reads TGTGCCACCTTCCGGGCCCGATCGTTCAATGAGCAGTTCTTC. Protein sequence: CATFRARSFNEQFF.

The sample holds a few counts of this clonotype. This chain's CDR3 is CASSRTLAYNEQFF. CDR3 coding DNA: TGTGCCAGCAGCCGGACCCTAGCCTACAATGAGCAGTTCTTC. The chain joins TRBV14 to TRBJ2-1, with D unclear. The CDR3 is made up of 14 amino acids. V lost 4 bases and J 2 bases, leaving 9 bases between the germline ends. Germline CDR1 reads SGHDN; CDR2 reads FVKESK.